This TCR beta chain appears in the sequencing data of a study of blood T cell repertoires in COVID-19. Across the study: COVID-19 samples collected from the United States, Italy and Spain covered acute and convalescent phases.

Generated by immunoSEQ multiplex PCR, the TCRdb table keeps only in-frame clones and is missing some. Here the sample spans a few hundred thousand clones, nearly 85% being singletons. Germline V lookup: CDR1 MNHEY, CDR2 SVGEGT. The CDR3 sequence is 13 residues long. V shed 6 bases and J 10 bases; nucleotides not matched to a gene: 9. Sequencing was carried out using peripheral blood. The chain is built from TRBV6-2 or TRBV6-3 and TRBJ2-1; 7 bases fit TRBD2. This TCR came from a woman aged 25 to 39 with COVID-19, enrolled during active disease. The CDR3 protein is CASSLSLAAEQFF. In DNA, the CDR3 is TGTGCCAGCAGCCTATCCCTAGCGGCGGAGCAGTTCTTC.